This T cell receptor (beta chain) was recovered during a study of blood T cell repertoires in COVID-19. The CDR3 length is 13 residues. Trimming stripped 5 bases from V and 1 base from J, with 6 bases between. The V gene's germline CDR1 is SGHAT and CDR2 FQDESV (reference sequence). This table comes from immunoSEQ multiplex PCR, and its TCRdb copy is limited to in-frame clones, with some not included. This table has hundreds of thousands of clones, roughly 90% appearing once. The chain uses TRBV11-1 and TRBJ2-4, with D uncertain. Input material: peripheral blood. The receptor was derived from a woman in her sixties with COVID-19, enrolled during active disease. DNA for the CDR3: TGTGCCAGCAGCCCCTTCGCCAAAAACATTCAGTACTTC. Its translation is CASSPFAKNIQYF.